Included here is one T cell receptor beta chain sequence, with context. The CDR3 runs to 16 residues. Germline CDR1 MGHRA, CDR2 YSYEKL. With V trimmed by 0 bases and J by 4 bases, 4 bases remained unmatched. The repertoire was sequenced with immunoSEQ multiplex PCR; TCRdb's copy has only in-frame clones and lacks some. This sample has about 520,000 clones, with approximately 78% found just once. This sample is drawn from a study of shared clonotypes between healthy human individuals. What was sequenced was PBMCs. This clonotype originated in a woman aged 40 to 50 in good health. Some clones in this sample may be carry-over from other donors' samples. The chain recombines TRBV4-1 with TRBJ2-5, with 11 bases that match TRBD1. This CDR3 reads CASSQEKDRGRETQYF. CDR3 sequence (DNA): TGCGCCAGCAGCCAAGAAAAGGACAGGGGGCGAGAGACCCAGTACTTC.